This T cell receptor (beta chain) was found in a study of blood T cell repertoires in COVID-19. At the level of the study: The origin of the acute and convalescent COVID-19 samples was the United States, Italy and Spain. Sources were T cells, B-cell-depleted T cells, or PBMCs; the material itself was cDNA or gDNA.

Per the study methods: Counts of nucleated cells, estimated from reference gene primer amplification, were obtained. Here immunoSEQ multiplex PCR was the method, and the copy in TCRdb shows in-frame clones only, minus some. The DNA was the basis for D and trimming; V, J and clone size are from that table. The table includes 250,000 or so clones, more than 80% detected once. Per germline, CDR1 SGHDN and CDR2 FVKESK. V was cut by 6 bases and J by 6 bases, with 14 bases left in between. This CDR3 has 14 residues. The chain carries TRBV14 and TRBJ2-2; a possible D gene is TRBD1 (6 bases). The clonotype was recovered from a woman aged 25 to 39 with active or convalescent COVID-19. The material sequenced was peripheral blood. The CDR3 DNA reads TGTGCCAGCAGAGAAACAGGGCGCGCCGGGGAGCTGTTTTTT. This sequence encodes CASRETGRAGELFF.